This entry concerns a single T cell receptor beta chain. Its antigen is not known. These data originate in a study of post-analysis software for immune sequencing data. General study points: Four to six TRBV segments were more frequent in patients than controls; TRBV5-6, TRBV5-1 and TRBV20-1 belonged to this group.

Germline CDR1 is SEHNR and CDR2 is FQNEAQ (reference sequence). V dropped 5 bases and J dropped 15; count of bases not matched to a gene: 7. This CDR3 has 11 residues. Presence of unique molecular identifiers characterized the TCR beta cDNA libraries. TCRdb used MiXCR to reprocess the PCR reads, holding one entry per CDR3 protein. The sample comprises 650,000 to 900,000 distinct CDR3 sequences, about 43% of which are singletons, and 4.9% rests with the top ten. The source is a girl aged 5 to 17 with multiple sclerosis. This chain uses TRBV7-9 with TRBJ2-4; 7 bases are a match to TRBD1. Sequencing was performed on blood. In DNA form, the CDR3 reads TGTGCCAGCAGCGCCCCCGACAGGGTGTACTTC. This codes for CASSAPDRVYF.